The 4 T cell receptor beta chains below all came from one sample that was sequenced in a study of shared clonotypes between healthy human individuals. Libraries were prepared by immunoSEQ multiplex PCR; TCRdb keeps only in-frame clonotypes and omits some of them. The sample comprises about 1 million clones, 65% to 75% of which are singletons, and about 1.5% rests with the top ten. Specimen: memory CD4+ T cells sorted from blood. Described subset: CD45RA-negative fraction. The source of these receptors is a man aged 18 to 29 in good health.

This chain connects TRBV28 to TRBJ2-7, with TRBD2 as a possible D gene (6 bases). Trimming left V 3 bases short and J 0 bases short, with 15 bases between. The CDR3 sequence is 16 residues long. Germline V gene sequence: CDR1 MDHEN, CDR2 SYDVKM. The CDR3 nucleotides read TGTGCCAGCAGTTTCTCGCTAGCGAGCCTCTCCTACGAGCAGTACTTC. Amino acids: CASSFSLASLSYEQYF.

The CDR3 protein is CASSKGQGETPQHF. The CDR3 region has the DNA TGTGCCAGCAGTAAGGGACAGGGGGAGACCCCCCAGCATTTT. The chain is built from TRBV27 and TRBJ1-5; 11 nucleotides agree with TRBD1. CDR3 length equals 14 residues. The ends lost 5 bases at V and 10 bases at J; junction bases unmatched: 7. Germline V lookup: CDR1 MNHEY, CDR2 SMNVEV (reference sequence).

DNA for the CDR3: TGTGCCAGCCCCGAGTGGACCGGCCACCTTAGCTCTGGGGCCAACGTCCTGACTTTC. This encodes CASPEWTGHLSSGANVLTF. The genes are TRBV7-9 and TRBJ2-6; D not certain. The V end lost 8 bases, the J end lost 0 bases, and 23 bases lay between the germline ends. CDR1 and CDR2 (germline): SEHNR, FQNEAQ (reference sequence). This CDR3 has 19 amino acids.

The chain uses TRBV18 and TRBJ1-1, with 7 bases matching TRBD1. Germline V gene lookup returns CDR1 KGHSH and CDR2 LQKENI. The trim removed 3 bases at V and 11 bases at J, leaving 6 bases unmatched. CDR3 length: 12 residues. DNA of the CDR3: TGTGCCAGCTCACCCTCGGACAGGTCGGCTTTCTTT. Its translation is CASSPSDRSAFF.